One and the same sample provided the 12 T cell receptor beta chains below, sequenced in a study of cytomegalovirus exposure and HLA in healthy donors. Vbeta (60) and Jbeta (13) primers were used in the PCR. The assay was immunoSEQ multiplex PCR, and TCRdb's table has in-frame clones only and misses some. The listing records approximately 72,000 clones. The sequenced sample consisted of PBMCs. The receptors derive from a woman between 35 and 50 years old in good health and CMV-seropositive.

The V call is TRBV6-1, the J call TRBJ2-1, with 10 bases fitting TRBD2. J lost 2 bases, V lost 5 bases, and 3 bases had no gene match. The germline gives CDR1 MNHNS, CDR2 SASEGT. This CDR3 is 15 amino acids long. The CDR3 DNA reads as TGTGCCAGCAGTACCGGGACTAGCGCCTACAATGAGCAGTTCTTC. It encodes CASSTGTSAYNEQFF.

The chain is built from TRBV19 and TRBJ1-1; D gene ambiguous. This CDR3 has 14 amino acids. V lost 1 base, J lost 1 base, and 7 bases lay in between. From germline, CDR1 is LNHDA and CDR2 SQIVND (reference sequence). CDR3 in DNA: TGTGCCAGTAGTATAGTCGCAGGGAACACTGAAGCTTTCTTT. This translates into CASSIVAGNTEAFF.

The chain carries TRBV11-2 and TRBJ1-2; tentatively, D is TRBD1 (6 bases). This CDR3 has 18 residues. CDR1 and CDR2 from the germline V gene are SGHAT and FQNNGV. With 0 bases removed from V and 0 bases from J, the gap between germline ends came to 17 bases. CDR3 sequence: CASSLDPGGFVSNYGYTF. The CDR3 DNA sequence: TGTGCCAGCAGCTTAGATCCGGGGGGCTTTGTGTCTAACTATGGCTACACCTTC.

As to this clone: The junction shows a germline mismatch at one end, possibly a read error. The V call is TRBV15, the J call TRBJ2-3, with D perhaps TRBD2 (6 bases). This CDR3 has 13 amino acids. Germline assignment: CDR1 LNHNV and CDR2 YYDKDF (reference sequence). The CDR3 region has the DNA TGTGCCACCAGCAACGCGGGGTTAGATGCGCAGTATTTT. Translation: CATSNAGLDAQYF.

CDR3 protein: CASSGGGASTDTQYF. The CDR3, as DNA: TGCGCCAGCAGTGGTGGCGGGGCTAGCACAGATACGCAGTATTTT. The gene calls are TRBV10-2 and TRBJ2-3; possible D gene TRBD2, 6 bases. The CDR3 spans 15 residues. V lost 4 bases to trimming and J lost 0 bases, with 11 bases between them. CDR1 WSHSY and CDR2 SAAADI come from the germline V gene.

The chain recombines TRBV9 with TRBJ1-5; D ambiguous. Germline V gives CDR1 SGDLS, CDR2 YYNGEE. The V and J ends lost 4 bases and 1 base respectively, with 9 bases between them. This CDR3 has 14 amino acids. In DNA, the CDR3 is TGTGCCAGCAGCCCCTCGCGCAGCAATCAGCCCCAGCATTTT. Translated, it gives CASSPSRSNQPQHF.

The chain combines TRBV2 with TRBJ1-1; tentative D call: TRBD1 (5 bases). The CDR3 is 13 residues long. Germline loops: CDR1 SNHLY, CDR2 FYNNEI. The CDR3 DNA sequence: TGTGCTTCCGGGGGGTTTATGAACACTGAAGCTTTCTTT. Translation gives CASGGFMNTEAFF.

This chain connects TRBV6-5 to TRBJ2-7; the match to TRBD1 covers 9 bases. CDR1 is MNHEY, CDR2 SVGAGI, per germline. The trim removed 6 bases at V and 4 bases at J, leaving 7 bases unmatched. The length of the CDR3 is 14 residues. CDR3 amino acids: CASRNRDRVYEQYF. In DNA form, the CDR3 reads TGTGCCAGCAGGAACCGGGACAGGGTTTACGAGCAGTACTTC.

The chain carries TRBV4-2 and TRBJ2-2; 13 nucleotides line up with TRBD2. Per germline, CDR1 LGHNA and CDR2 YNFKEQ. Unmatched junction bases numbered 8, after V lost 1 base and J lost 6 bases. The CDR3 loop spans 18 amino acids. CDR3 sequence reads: CASSQGDTSGGAAGELFF. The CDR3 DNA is TGTGCCAGCAGCCAAGGGGATACTAGCGGGGGGGCCGCCGGGGAGCTGTTTTTT.

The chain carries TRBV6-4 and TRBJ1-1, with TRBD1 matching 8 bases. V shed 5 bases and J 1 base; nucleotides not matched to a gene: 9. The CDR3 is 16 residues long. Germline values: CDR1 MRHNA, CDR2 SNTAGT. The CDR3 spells CASSTTGVIGNTEAFF. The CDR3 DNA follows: TGTGCCAGCAGTACGACAGGGGTTATCGGGAACACTGAAGCTTTCTTT.

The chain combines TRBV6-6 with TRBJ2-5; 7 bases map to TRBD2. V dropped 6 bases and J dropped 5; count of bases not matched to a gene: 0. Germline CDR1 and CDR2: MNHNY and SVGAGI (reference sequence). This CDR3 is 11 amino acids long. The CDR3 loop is CASRGGETQYF. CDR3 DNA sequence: TGTGCCAGCAGGGGGGGGGAGACCCAGTACTTC.

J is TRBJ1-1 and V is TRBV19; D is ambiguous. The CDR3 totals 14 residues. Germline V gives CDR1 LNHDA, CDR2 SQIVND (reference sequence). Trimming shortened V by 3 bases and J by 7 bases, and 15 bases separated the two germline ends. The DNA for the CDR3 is TGTGCCAGTAGTATTGGGCTGGATGAACATGAAGCTTTCTTT. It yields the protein CASSIGLDEHEAFF.